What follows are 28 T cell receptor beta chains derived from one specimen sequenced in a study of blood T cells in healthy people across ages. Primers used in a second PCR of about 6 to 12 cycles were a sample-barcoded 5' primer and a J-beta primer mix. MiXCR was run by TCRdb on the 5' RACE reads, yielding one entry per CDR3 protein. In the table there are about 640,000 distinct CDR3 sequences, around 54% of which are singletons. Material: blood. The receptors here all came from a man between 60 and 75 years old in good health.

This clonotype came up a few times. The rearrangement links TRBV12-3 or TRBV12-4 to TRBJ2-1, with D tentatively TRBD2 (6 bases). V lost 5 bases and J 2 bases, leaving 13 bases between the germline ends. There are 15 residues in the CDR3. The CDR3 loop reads CASSQGTFAYNEQFF. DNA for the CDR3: TGTGCCAGCAGTCAAGGGACTTTTGCCTACAATGAGCAGTTCTTC.

The CDR3 DNA sequence: TGTGCCATCAGTAAGACAGTAGCGGGGGGGAACACAGATACGCAGTATTTT. As protein: CAISKTVAGGNTDTQYF. The chain uses TRBV10-3 and TRBJ2-3; 11 bases are shared with TRBD2. Germline V CDR1 and CDR2: ENHRY, SYGVKD. This CDR3 contains 17 residues. V gave up 5 bases and J gave up 2 bases; unmatched junction bases: 9.

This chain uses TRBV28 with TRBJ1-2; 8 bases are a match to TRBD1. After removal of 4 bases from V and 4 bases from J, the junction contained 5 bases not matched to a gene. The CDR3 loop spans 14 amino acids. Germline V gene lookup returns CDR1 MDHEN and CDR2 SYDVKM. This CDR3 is CASSSTGVVYGYTF. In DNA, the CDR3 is TGTGCCAGCAGTTCGACAGGGGTGGTCTATGGCTACACCTTC.

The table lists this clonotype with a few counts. CDR3 protein: CSARSGQGFRETQYF. In nucleotides, the CDR3 is TGCAGTGCTAGGTCTGGGCAGGGGTTTCGTGAGACCCAGTACTTC. The chain couples TRBV20-1 to TRBJ2-5, with D possibly being TRBD1 (6 bases). Germline CDR1 is DFQATT and CDR2 is SNEGSKA (reference sequence). The CDR3 is 15 residues long. Trimming removed 3 bases from V and 5 bases from J, with 19 bases in between.

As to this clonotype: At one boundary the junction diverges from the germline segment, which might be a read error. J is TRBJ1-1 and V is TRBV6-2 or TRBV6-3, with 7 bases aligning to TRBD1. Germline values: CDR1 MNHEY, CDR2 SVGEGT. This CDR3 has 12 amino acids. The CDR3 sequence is CTSSQDRSEAFF. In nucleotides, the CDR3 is TGTACCAGCAGTCAGGACAGGTCTGAAGCTTTCTTT.

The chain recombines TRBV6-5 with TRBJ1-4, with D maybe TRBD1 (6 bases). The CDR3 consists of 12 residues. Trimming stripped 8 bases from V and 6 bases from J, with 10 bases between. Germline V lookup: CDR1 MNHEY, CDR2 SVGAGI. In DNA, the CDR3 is TGTGCCAGCCGGACAGACCATGAAAAACTGTTTTTT. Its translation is CASRTDHEKLFF.

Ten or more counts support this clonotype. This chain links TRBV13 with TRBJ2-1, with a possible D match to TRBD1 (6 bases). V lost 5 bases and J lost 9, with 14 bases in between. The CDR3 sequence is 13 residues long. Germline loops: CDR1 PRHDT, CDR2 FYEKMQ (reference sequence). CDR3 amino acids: CASSGTPTVEQFF. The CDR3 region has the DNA TGTGCCAGCAGCGGGACACCCACAGTTGAGCAGTTCTTC.

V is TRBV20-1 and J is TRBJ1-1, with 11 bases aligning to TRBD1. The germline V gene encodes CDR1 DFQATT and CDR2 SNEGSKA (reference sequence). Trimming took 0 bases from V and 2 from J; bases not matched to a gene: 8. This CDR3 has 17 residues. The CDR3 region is CSARDLFRTGGNTEAFF. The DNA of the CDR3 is TGCAGTGCTAGAGATCTCTTTCGGACAGGGGGCAACACTGAAGCTTTCTTT.

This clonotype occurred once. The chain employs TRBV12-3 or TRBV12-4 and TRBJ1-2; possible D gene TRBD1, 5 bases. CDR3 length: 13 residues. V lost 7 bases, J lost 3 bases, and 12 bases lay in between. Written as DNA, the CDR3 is TGTGCCAGCAATCGGGGGGACGACTATGGCTACACCTTC. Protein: CASNRGDDYGYTF.

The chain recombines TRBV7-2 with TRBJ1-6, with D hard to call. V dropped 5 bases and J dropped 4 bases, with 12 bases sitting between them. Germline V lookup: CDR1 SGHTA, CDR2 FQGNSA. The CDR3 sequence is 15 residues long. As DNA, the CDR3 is TGTGCCAGCAGCCGGACCCCTAATTATAATTCACCCCTCCACTTT. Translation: CASSRTPNYNSPLHF.

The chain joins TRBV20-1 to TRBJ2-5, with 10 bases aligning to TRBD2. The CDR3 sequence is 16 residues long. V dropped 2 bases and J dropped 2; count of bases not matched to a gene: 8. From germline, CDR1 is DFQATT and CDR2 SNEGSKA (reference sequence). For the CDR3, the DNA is TGCAGTGCTAGAAGGGCTAGCGGGGGCCCACAAGAGACCCAGTACTTC. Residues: CSARRASGGPQETQYF.

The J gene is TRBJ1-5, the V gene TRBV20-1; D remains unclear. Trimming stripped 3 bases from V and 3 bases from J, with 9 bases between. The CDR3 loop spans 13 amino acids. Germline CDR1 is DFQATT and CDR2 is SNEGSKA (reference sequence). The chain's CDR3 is CSASSGTNQPQHF. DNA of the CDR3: TGCAGTGCTAGTTCGGGTACCAATCAGCCCCAGCATTTT.

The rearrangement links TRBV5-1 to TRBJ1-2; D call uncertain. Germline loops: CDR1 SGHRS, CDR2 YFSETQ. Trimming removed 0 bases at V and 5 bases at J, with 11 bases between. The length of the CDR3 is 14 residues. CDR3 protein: CASSLEDGVYGYTF. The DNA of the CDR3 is TGCGCCAGCAGCTTGGAGGACGGCGTTTATGGCTACACCTTC.

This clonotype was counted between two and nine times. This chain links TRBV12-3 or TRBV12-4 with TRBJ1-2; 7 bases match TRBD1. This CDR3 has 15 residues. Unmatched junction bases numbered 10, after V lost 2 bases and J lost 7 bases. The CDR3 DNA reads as TGTGCCAGCAGTTTAAGGGGGCGCGCTGAGGTTGGCTACACCTTC. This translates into CASSLRGRAEVGYTF.

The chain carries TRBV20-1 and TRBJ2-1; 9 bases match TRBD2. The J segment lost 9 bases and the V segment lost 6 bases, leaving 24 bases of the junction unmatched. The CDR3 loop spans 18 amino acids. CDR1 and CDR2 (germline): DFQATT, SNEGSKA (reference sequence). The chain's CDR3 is CSASPTDIAGVDYGEQFF. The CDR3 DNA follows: TGCAGTGCCTCCCCTACAGATATAGCGGGGGTCGATTACGGTGAGCAGTTCTTC.

CDR3 DNA: TGTGCCAGCAGCTCGGACAAGGTTCCCAATGAGCAGTTCTTC. Amino acids: CASSSDKVPNEQFF. The V call is TRBV11-3, the J call TRBJ2-1; weak D call: TRBD1 (5 bases). CDR3 size: 14 residues. The V end was cut by 4 bases, the J end by 6 bases, with 13 bases between. Germline V gene sequence: CDR1 SGHNT, CDR2 YENEEA.

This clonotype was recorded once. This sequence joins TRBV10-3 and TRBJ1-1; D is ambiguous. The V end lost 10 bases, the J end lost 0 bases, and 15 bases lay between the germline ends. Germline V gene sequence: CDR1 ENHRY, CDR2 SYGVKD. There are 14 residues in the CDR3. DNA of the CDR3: TGTGCCACATCCTCATCGCTCCTGAACACTGAAGCTTTCTTT. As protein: CATSSSLLNTEAFF.

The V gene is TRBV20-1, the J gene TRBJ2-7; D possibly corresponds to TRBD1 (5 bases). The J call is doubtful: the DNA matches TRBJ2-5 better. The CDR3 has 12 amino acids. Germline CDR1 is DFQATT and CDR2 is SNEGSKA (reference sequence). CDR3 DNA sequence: TGCAGTGCTAGAAGGAAGGGGGAGACCCAGTACTTC. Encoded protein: CSARRKGETQYF.

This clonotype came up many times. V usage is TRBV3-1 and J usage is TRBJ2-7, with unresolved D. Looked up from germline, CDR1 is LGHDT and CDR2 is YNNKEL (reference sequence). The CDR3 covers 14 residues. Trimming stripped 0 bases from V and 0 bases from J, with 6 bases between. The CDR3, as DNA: TGTGCCAGCAGCCAAGATAGGAGCTCCTACGAGCAGTACTTC. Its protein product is CASSQDRSSYEQYF.

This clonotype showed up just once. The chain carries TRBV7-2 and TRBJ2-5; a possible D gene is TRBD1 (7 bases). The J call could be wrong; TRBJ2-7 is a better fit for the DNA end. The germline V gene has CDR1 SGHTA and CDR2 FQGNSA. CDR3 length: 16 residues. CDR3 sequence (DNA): TGTGCCAGCAGCTTAGCGGCGGGACAGACCCCCTACGAGCAGTACTTC. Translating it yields CASSLAAGQTPYEQYF.

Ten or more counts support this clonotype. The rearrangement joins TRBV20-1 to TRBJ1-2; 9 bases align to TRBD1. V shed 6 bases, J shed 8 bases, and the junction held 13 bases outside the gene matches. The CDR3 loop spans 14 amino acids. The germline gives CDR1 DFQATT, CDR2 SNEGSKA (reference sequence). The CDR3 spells CSALGQGSPSGYTF. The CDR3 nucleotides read TGCAGTGCCCTTGGACAGGGGTCTCCGTCCGGCTACACCTTC.

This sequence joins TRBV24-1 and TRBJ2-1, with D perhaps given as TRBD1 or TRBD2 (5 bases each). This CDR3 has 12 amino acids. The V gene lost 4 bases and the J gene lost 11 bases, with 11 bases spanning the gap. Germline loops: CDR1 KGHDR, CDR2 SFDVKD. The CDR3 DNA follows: TGTGCCACCAGTGAAACCGGGACCAAGCAGTTCTTC. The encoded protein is CATSETGTKQFF.

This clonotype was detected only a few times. CDR3 in amino acids: CATSDPGLAEQFF. The CDR3 nucleotides read TGTGCCACCAGTGACCCTGGACTAGCGGAACAGTTCTTC. The chain employs TRBV24-1 and TRBJ2-1, with 10 positions matching TRBD2. V lost 4 bases, J lost 13 bases, and 6 bases stayed unmatched. The CDR3 extends over 13 amino acids. From germline, CDR1 is KGHDR and CDR2 SFDVKD.

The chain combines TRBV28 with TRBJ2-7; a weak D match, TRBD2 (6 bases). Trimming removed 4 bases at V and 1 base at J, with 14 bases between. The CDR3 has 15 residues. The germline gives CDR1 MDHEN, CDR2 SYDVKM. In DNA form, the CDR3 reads TGTGCCAGCAGTTCCGGGGGACGGGGTTCCTACGAGCAGTACTTC. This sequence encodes CASSSGGRGSYEQYF.

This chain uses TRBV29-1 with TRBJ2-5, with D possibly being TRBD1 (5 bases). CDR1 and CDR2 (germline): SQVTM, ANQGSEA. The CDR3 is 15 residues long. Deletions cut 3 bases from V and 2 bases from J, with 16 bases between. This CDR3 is CSVEGAAGRQETQYF. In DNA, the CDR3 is TGCAGCGTTGAGGGTGCGGCAGGGCGGCAAGAGACCCAGTACTTC.

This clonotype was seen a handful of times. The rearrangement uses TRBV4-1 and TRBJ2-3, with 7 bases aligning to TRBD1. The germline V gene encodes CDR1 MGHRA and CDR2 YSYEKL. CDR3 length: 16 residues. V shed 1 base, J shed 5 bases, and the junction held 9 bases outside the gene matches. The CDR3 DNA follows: TGCGCCAGCAGCCAAGGTGGCAGGGGGTTAGGAGATACGCAGTATTTT. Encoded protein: CASSQGGRGLGDTQYF.

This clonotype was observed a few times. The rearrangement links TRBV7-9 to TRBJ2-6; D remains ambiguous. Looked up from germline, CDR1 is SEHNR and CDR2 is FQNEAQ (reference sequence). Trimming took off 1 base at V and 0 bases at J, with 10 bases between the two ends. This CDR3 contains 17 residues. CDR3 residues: CASSLDTPISGANVLTF. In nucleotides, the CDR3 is TGTGCCAGCAGCTTAGATACACCAATCTCTGGGGCCAACGTCCTGACTTTC. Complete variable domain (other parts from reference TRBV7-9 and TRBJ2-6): DTGVSQNPRHKITKRGQNVTFRCDPISEHNRLYWYRQTLGQGPEFLTYFQNEAQLEKSRLLSDRFSAERPKGSFSTLEIQRTEQGDSAMYLCASSLDTPISGANVLTFGAGSRLTVL.

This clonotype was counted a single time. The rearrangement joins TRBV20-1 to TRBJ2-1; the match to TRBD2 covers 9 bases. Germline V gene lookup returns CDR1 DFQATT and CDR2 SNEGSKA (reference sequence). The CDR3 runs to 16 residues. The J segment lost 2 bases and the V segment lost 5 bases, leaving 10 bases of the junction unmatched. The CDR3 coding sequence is TGCAGTGCTCCCGGGGGGCTAGCGGGAACCTACAATGAGCAGTTCTTC. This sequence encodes CSAPGGLAGTYNEQFF.